Following are 7 T cell receptor beta chains from one sample sequenced in a study of blood T cell repertoires in COVID-19. Libraries were prepared by immunoSEQ multiplex PCR; TCRdb keeps only in-frame clonotypes and omits some of them. The sample lists some 270,000 clones, roughly 86% occurring once. Sequenced material: peripheral blood. These receptors were collected from a woman between 55 and 75 years old who had recovered from COVID-19.

The V gene is TRBV25-1, the J gene TRBJ1-4; no clear D gene. CDR1 is MGHDK, CDR2 SYGVNS, per germline. Trimming left V 6 bases short and J 7 bases short, with 15 bases between. This CDR3 spans 14 amino acids. The CDR3 is CASSLPGGGEKLFF. The CDR3 nucleotides are TGTGCCAGCAGCCTCCCCGGAGGTGGTGAAAAACTGTTTTTT. The entire variable domain, with the rest obtained from reference TRBV25-1 and TRBJ1-4, is as follows: EADIYQTPRYLVIGTGKKITLECSQTMGHDKMYWYQQDPGMELHLIHYSYGVNSTEKGDLSSESTVSRIRTEHFPLTLESARPSHTSQYLCASSLPGGGEKLFFGSGTQLSVL.

This sequence joins TRBV27 and TRBJ1-2; D is undetermined. The ends were cut back, 3 bases at V and 5 bases at J, with 10 bases in the middle. The CDR3 is 13 amino acids. Germline CDR1 and CDR2: MNHEY and SMNVEV (reference sequence). The CDR3: CASSFMGRYGYTF. DNA of the CDR3: TGTGCCAGCAGTTTTATGGGCAGGTATGGCTACACCTTC.

V is TRBV19 and J is TRBJ2-3; D is unresolved. The V end was cut by 3 bases, the J end by 3 bases, with 16 bases between. This CDR3 spans 16 amino acids. In germline, CDR1 is LNHDA, CDR2 SQIVND (reference sequence). The CDR3 loop is CASSMFRADGTDTQYF. The CDR3 region has the DNA TGTGCCAGTAGTATGTTTAGAGCAGACGGGACAGATACGCAGTATTTT.

The CDR3, as DNA: TGTGCCAGCAGTGACCAGACTTTTACCGGGACTAGCGGGCTGAATGAGCAGTTCTTC. It translates to CASSDQTFTGTSGLNEQFF. The J gene is TRBJ2-1, the V gene TRBV6-1; TRBD2 aligns across 12 bases. V lost 3 bases, J lost 7 bases, and 16 bases stayed unmatched. CDR1 MNHNS and CDR2 SASEGT come from the germline V gene. The CDR3 extends over 19 amino acids.

J is TRBJ2-1 and V is TRBV5-6; 7 bases map to TRBD2. Germline assignment: CDR1 SGHDT and CDR2 YYEEEE. CDR3 length: 13 residues. The trim removed 2 bases at V and 8 bases at J, leaving 4 bases unmatched. Written as DNA, the CDR3 is TGTGCCAGCAGCTTCGGGGGACTACATGAGCAGTTCTTC. As protein: CASSFGGLHEQFF.

The chain uses TRBV5-4 and TRBJ1-6; D gene uncertain. CDR1 SGHNT and CDR2 YYREEE come from the germline V gene (reference sequence). The CDR3 is 15 amino acids. The V end lost 4 bases, the J end lost 14 bases, and 22 bases lay between the germline ends. Here the CDR3 DNA reads TGTGCCAGCAGCGTACAGACCAGCAATCGTTTGTCCCTCCACTTT. Protein: CASSVQTSNRLSLHF.

The chain combines TRBV7-2 with TRBJ2-3; 12 positions match TRBD2. Trimming took 6 bases from V and 8 from J; bases not matched to a gene: 9. The CDR3 totals 15 residues. The germline V gene has CDR1 SGHTA and CDR2 FQGNSA. The CDR3 bases are TGTGCCAGCAGATGGACTAGCGGGGAAGTAGGTACGCAGTATTTT. It is translated as CASRWTSGEVGTQYF. The entire variable domain, with the rest obtained from reference TRBV7-2 and TRBJ2-3, is as follows: GAGVSQSPSNKVTEKGKDVELRCDPISGHTALYWYRQSLGQGLEFLIYFQGNSAPDKSGLPSDRFSAERTGGSVSTLTIQRTQQEDSAVYLCASRWTSGEVGTQYFGPGTRLTVL.